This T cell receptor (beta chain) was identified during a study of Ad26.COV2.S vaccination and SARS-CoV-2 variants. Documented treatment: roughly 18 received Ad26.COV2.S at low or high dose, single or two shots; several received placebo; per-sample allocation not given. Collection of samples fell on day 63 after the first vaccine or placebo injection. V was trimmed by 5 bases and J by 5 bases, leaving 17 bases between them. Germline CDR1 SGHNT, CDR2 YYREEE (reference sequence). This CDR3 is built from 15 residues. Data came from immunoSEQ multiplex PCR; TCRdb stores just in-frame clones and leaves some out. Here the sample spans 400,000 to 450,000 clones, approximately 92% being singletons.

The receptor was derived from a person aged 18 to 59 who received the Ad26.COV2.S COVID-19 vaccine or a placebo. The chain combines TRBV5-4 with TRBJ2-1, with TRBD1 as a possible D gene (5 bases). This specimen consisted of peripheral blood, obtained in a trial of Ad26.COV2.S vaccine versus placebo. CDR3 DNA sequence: TGTGCCAGCAGTAGATCGCAGGGCCAAGACAATGAGCAGTTCTTC. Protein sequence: CASSRSQGQDNEQFF.